The 27 T cell receptor beta chains reported below all come from one sample, sequenced in a study of identical twins. MiXCR, run by TCRdb on the 5' RACE reads, gives a single entry per CDR3 protein. The sample holds 1.5 million to 2 million distinct CDR3 sequences, around a third seen once. Sequences were obtained from cord blood. The receptor set was obtained from a newborn girl in good health.

As concerns this clonotype: At one end, the junction sequence differs from germline, possibly due to a read error. The chain links TRBV7-9 to TRBJ1-4; 10 bases align to TRBD1. The CDR3 length is 14 residues. CDR1 is SEHNR, CDR2 FQNEAQ, per germline (reference sequence). The CDR3 DNA reads TGTGTCAGCAGCCGGGACAGGGGACCTGAAAAACTGTTTTTT. Its translation is CVSSRDRGPEKLFF.

The chain carries TRBV7-9 and TRBJ2-7, with D possibly being TRBD1 (5 bases). Trimming shortened V by 7 bases and J by 3 bases, and 13 bases separated the two germline ends. The CDR3 contains 13 residues. Germline V lookup: CDR1 SEHNR, CDR2 FQNEAQ (reference sequence). CDR3 DNA sequence: TGTGCCAGCACCCCAGGGCTCTTCTACGAGCAGTACTTC. As protein: CASTPGLFYEQYF.

This clonotype was counted only a few times. This chain links TRBV20-1 with TRBJ1-2; maybe TRBD1 (5 bases). In germline, CDR1 is DFQATT, CDR2 SNEGSKA (reference sequence). The CDR3 has 17 amino acids. Trimming took off 5 bases at V and 3 bases at J, with 25 bases between the two ends. The CDR3 reads CSARPGNLAIIYYGYTF. In DNA, the CDR3 is TGCAGTGCTCGGCCAGGGAATCTGGCCATTATTTACTATGGCTACACCTTC.

This clonotype occurred many times. The V gene is TRBV28, the J gene TRBJ2-3, with D possibly called TRBD1 or TRBD2 (6 bases each). V was shortened by 2 bases and J by 0 bases, with 15 bases between the two germline ends. CDR3 length equals 17 residues. Germline CDR1 is MDHEN and CDR2 is SYDVKM. CDR3: CASSLAIGGGSTDTQYF. CDR3 nucleotide sequence: TGTGCCAGCAGTTTAGCTATCGGAGGGGGTAGCACAGATACGCAGTATTTT.

This clonotype was counted only a few times. The chain links TRBV29-1 to TRBJ1-2; D unresolved. The germline gives CDR1 SQVTM, CDR2 ANQGSEA. This CDR3 spans 9 amino acids. V was pared by 4 bases and J by 7 bases, with 4 bases between. The CDR3 loop is CSVGPGYTF. The CDR3 nucleotides read TGCAGCGTTGGGCCTGGCTACACCTTC.

The chain recombines TRBV28 with TRBJ2-7; D gene unclear. In germline, CDR1 is MDHEN, CDR2 SYDVKM. The CDR3 extends over 11 amino acids. Trimming shortened V by 8 bases and J by 3 bases, and 8 bases separated the two germline ends. CDR3 protein: CASLSHYEQYF. In DNA form, the CDR3 reads TGTGCCAGCCTCTCCCACTACGAGCAGTACTTC.

The rearrangement uses TRBV7-9 and TRBJ1-6; D gene ambiguous. From germline, CDR1 is SEHNR and CDR2 FQNEAQ (reference sequence). V shed 2 bases and J shed 9 bases, with 8 bases lying between them. The CDR3 sequence is 13 residues long. CDR3: CASSLTWGSPLHF. In DNA, the CDR3 is TGTGCCAGCAGCTTAACTTGGGGTTCACCCCTCCACTTT.

The J gene is TRBJ2-1, the V gene TRBV15, with D unclear. Trimming shortened V by 2 bases and J by 5 bases, and 7 bases separated the two germline ends. The CDR3 contains 13 residues. Germline lookup yields CDR1 LNHNV and CDR2 YYDKDF (reference sequence). The CDR3 bases are TGTGCCACCAGCAGATGGTACCACAATGAGCAGTTCTTC. Translated: CATSRWYHNEQFF.

The rearrangement joins TRBV20-1 to TRBJ1-5, with D hard to call. Germline CDR1 DFQATT, CDR2 SNEGSKA (reference sequence). V lost 1 base, J lost 2 bases, and 9 bases lay in between. The CDR3 covers 14 residues. CDR3 protein: CSARVGEGNQPQHF. CDR3 DNA: TGCAGTGCTAGAGTGGGTGAAGGCAATCAGCCCCAGCATTTT.

The chain employs TRBV4-2 and TRBJ2-1; D possibly corresponds to TRBD1 (6 bases). The last part of the DNA fits TRBJ2-7 better; the J call may be wrong. The CDR3 is 13 residues long. Germline V gene data show CDR1 as LGHNA and CDR2 as YNFKEQ. Written as DNA, the CDR3 is TGTGCCAGCAGCCGAGGGACATACAATGAGCAGTACTTC. Its translation is CASSRGTYNEQYF.

This clonotype was found a few times. V gene TRBV11-1 combines with J gene TRBJ2-1; the D call may be TRBD1 or TRBD2 (5 bases each). The CDR3 totals 13 residues. The V end was cut by 6 bases, the J end by 7 bases, with 13 bases between. The germline gives CDR1 SGHAT, CDR2 FQDESV (reference sequence). The CDR3 DNA reads TGTGCCAGCAGTTTGATGGGGGTTAATGAGCAGTTCTTC. Translated: CASSLMGVNEQFF. The whole variable domain, filled in from reference TRBV11-1 and TRBJ2-1, reads EAEVAQSPRYKITEKSQAVAFWCDPISGHATLYWYRQILGQGPELLVQFQDESVVDDSQLPKDRFSAERLKGVDSTLKIQPAELGDSAMYLCASSLMGVNEQFFGPGTRLTVL.

The CDR3 is CASSFEVSYEQYF. The CDR3 DNA reads TGTGCCAGCAGCTTTGAGGTCTCCTACGAGCAGTACTTC. V and J are TRBV11-2 and TRBJ2-7, with D unresolved. CDR1 and CDR2 from the germline V gene are SGHAT and FQNNGV. The CDR3 spans 13 residues. Trimming removed 3 bases from V and 0 bases from J, with 6 bases in between.

The table lists this clonotype with a count of one. With a much larger clone just one base away, this may be a read error. This sequence joins TRBV5-1 and TRBJ2-5, with 12 bases identical to TRBD2. Germline values: CDR1 SGHRS, CDR2 YFSETQ. This CDR3 region has 16 residues. J was trimmed by 11 bases and V by 1 base; bases with no gene match: 12. CDR3 nucleotides: TGCGCCAGCAGCTTGCGGACTAGCGGGATATACAATGAGCAGTACTTC. It encodes CASSLRTSGIYNEQYF.

This clonotype was seen a few times. The CDR3 sequence is CASSPFDRAGQFF. In DNA form, the CDR3 reads TGTGCCAGCAGCCCCTTCGACAGAGCGGGGCAGTTCTTC. The chain is built from TRBV3-1 and TRBJ2-1; perhaps TRBD2 as D (6 bases). The CDR3 loop spans 13 amino acids. V dropped 4 bases and J dropped 12 bases, with 16 bases sitting between them. CDR1 is LGHDT and CDR2 is YNNKEL in the germline V gene (reference sequence).

The chain uses TRBV27 and TRBJ1-4; D is perhaps TRBD1 (5 bases). The CDR3 has 16 residues. Trimming shortened V by 1 base and J by 4 bases, and 13 bases separated the two germline ends. The germline CDR1 and CDR2 sequences are MNHEY and SMNVEV (reference sequence). The CDR3 region has the DNA TGTGCCAGCAGTTTATGGGGGGACGGTCATAATGAAAAACTGTTTTTT. It encodes CASSLWGDGHNEKLFF.

The chain uses TRBV20-1 and TRBJ1-2; 9 bases are a match to TRBD1. Germline CDR1 reads DFQATT; CDR2 reads SNEGSKA (reference sequence). V lost 8 bases to trimming and J lost 5 bases; unmatched junction nucleotides: 6. This CDR3 is built from 12 residues. CDR3 residues: CSRDREGYGYTF. The CDR3 nucleotides read TGCAGTAGGGACAGGGAGGGATATGGCTACACCTTC.

This clonotype was seen repeatedly, ten times or more. This chain links TRBV14 with TRBJ2-1, with D unclear. CDR1 is SGHDN and CDR2 is FVKESK in the germline V gene. Trimming left V 5 bases short and J 7 bases short, with 12 bases between. This CDR3 is 13 amino acids long. Here the CDR3 reads CASSVFSWNEQFF. CDR3 coding DNA: TGTGCCAGCAGCGTCTTCAGTTGGAATGAGCAGTTCTTC.

The J gene is TRBJ2-3, the V gene TRBV12-3 or TRBV12-4; D gene uncertain. The ends were cut back, 6 bases at V and 0 bases at J, with 7 bases in the middle. The CDR3 extends over 13 amino acids. Written as DNA, the CDR3 is TGTGCCAGCAGACCGATGAGCACAGATACGCAGTATTTT. This sequence encodes CASRPMSTDTQYF.

On this clonotype: Its ends do not fully match the called genes, so a read error is possible. The rearrangement links TRBV10-3 to TRBJ1-5, with 8 bases lining up with TRBD1. This CDR3 comprises 13 residues. Germline CDR1 is ENHRY and CDR2 is SYGVKD. The CDR3 nucleotides are TGTGCCACCCGACAGGGGAAGGATCAGCTCCAGCATTTT. Protein product: CATRQGKDQLQHF.

V is TRBV7-2 and J is TRBJ1-1; D uncertain. The germline gives CDR1 SGHTA, CDR2 FQGNSA. V lost 2 bases, J lost 0 bases, and 7 bases lay in between. The CDR3 has 14 amino acids. CDR3: CASSLSRMNTEAFF. DNA for the CDR3: TGTGCCAGCAGCTTAAGCAGAATGAACACTGAAGCTTTCTTT.

CDR3 protein: CASSEPRGNYGYTF. The DNA for the CDR3 is TGTGCCAGCAGTGAGCCCAGGGGTAACTATGGCTACACCTTC. The rearrangement links TRBV6-1 to TRBJ1-2; maybe TRBD1 (6 bases). The CDR3 contains 14 residues. Germline CDR1 MNHNS, CDR2 SASEGT. V was clipped by 3 bases and J by 1 base, with 9 bases between them.

This clonotype was detected many times. The gene calls are TRBV6-2 or TRBV6-3 and TRBJ2-3, with 11 bases matching TRBD2. CDR3 length: 18 amino acids. The V gene end was trimmed by 2 bases and the J gene end by 4 bases; junction bases not matched to a gene: 11. CDR1 is MNHEY, CDR2 SVGEGT, per germline. The CDR3 DNA follows: TGTGCCAGCAGTTACCGTCTGCGTAGCGGGAGGGCAGCAGATACGCAGTATTTT. Amino acid sequence: CASSYRLRSGRAADTQYF.

The chain is built from TRBV20-1 and TRBJ1-1; D perhaps matches TRBD1 (5 bases). Germline V lookup: CDR1 DFQATT, CDR2 SNEGSKA (reference sequence). The CDR3 contains 17 residues. Trimming stripped 5 bases from V and 2 bases from J, with 24 bases between. CDR3 nucleotide sequence: TGCAGTGCTGGTCGATACCGGGACGGCGAGATCAACACTGAAGCTTTCTTT. As protein: CSAGRYRDGEINTEAFF.

This clonotype appeared a few times. The chain carries TRBV2 and TRBJ1-5, with unresolved D. Germline V gene sequence: CDR1 SNHLY, CDR2 FYNNEI. The CDR3 extends over 14 amino acids. Trimming shortened V by 4 bases and J by 3 bases, and 10 bases separated the two germline ends. In DNA, the CDR3 is TGTGCCAGCAGTGGAGGGCGCATCAATCAGCCCCAGCATTTT. Amino acid sequence: CASSGGRINQPQHF.

This rearrangement joins TRBV5-1 to TRBJ1-1; D unresolved. This CDR3 contains 14 residues. The V gene lost 6 bases and the J gene lost 1 base, with 13 bases spanning the gap. Per the germline V gene, CDR1 is SGHRS and CDR2 is YFSETQ. CDR3 amino acids: CASTIGTGNTEAFF. The CDR3 coding sequence is TGCGCCAGCACCATCGGAACGGGGAACACTGAAGCTTTCTTT.

Only a few counts were recorded for this clonotype. This chain uses TRBV20-1 with TRBJ2-7; either TRBD1 or TRBD2 may supply D (5 bases each). Trimming shortened V by 1 base and J by 1 base, and 11 bases separated the two germline ends. CDR1 DFQATT and CDR2 SNEGSKA come from the germline V gene (reference sequence). This CDR3 spans 14 amino acids. CDR3 loop: CSARAGWGSYEQYF. The CDR3 DNA follows: TGCAGTGCTAGAGCCGGGTGGGGGTCCTACGAGCAGTACTTC.

The V call is TRBV5-1, the J call TRBJ1-5; D is possibly TRBD1 (6 bases). Germline CDR1 SGHRS, CDR2 YFSETQ. There are 15 residues in the CDR3. With 0 bases removed from V and 7 bases from J, the gap between germline ends came to 14 bases. The DNA of the CDR3 is TGCGCCAGCAGCTTGGGTACAGGGAAGGGACAGCCCCAGCATTTT. Protein sequence: CASSLGTGKGQPQHF.